The 24 T cell receptor beta chains listed next were all sequenced from one sample in a study of memory CD4+ T cells and cytomegalovirus serostatus. The table came from immunoSEQ multiplex PCR; TCRdb's copy has only in-frame clones and leaves some out. The data contain tens of thousands of clones, about 70% of them singletons. Single viable CD3+CD4+CD8-CD45RO+ cells were sorted as the memory CD4+ T cells. Sequenced material: memory CD4+ T cells from blood. The receptors derive from an adult in good health and CMV-seropositive.

The J gene is TRBJ2-1, the V gene TRBV19; D gene uncertain. The germline gives CDR1 LNHDA, CDR2 SQIVND (reference sequence). This CDR3 region has 11 residues. V was pared by 6 bases and J by 4 bases, with 4 bases between. CDR3 bases: TGTGCCAGTAGAGAGTACAATGAGCAGTTCTTC. Protein: CASREYNEQFF.

The rearrangement links TRBV11-2 to TRBJ2-2; 7 nucleotides line up with TRBD1. The germline V gene encodes CDR1 SGHAT and CDR2 FQNNGV. V lost 6 bases to trimming and J lost 2 bases; unmatched junction nucleotides: 3. The CDR3 is 14 amino acids. The CDR3 is CASRGTVNTGELFF. DNA of the CDR3: TGTGCCAGCAGGGGGACAGTCAACACCGGGGAGCTGTTTTTT. Together with reference TRBV11-2 and TRBJ2-2, the CDR3 gives the full variable domain: EAGVAQSPRYKIIEKRQSVAFWCNPISGHATLYWYQQILGQGPKLLIQFQNNGVVDDSQLPKDRFSAERLKGVDSTLKIQPAKLEDSAVYLCASRGTVNTGELFFGEGSRLTVL.

The gene calls are TRBV28 and TRBJ1-1, with no clear D. The CDR3 is 12 amino acids. The V and J ends lost 7 bases and 3 bases respectively, with 9 bases between them. Germline-derived CDR1 and CDR2 are MDHEN and SYDVKM. Here the CDR3 reads CASTPGDTEAFF. CDR3 nucleotides: TGTGCCAGCACCCCAGGAGACACTGAAGCTTTCTTT.

The rearrangement uses TRBV4-2 and TRBJ2-5; D is unclear. CDR3 length equals 13 residues. V was clipped by 0 bases and J by 3 bases, with 5 bases between them. Germline CDR1 is LGHNA and CDR2 is YNFKEQ. CDR3 sequence (DNA): TGTGCCAGCAGCCAAGAGACGGAAGAGACCCAGTACTTC. Translation: CASSQETEETQYF.

The V call is TRBV11-3, the J call TRBJ2-1; D call uncertain. The germline V gene has CDR1 SGHNT and CDR2 YENEEA. This CDR3 is built from 15 residues. With 1 base removed from V and 0 bases from J, the gap between germline ends came to 7 bases. As DNA, the CDR3 is TGTGCCAGCAGCTTAGCAACAGTCTCCTACAATGAGCAGTTCTTC. Translation: CASSLATVSYNEQFF. Using reference TRBV11-3 and TRBJ2-1 for the parts outside the CDR3, the full variable domain is EAGVVQSPRYKIIEKKQPVAFWCNPISGHNTLYWYLQNLGQGPELLIRYENEEAVDDSQLPKDRFSAERLKGVDSTLKIQPAELGDSAVYLCASSLATVSYNEQFFGPGTRLTVL.

The chain carries TRBV6-1 and TRBJ2-1; 7 positions agree with TRBD2. The V segment lost 3 bases and the J segment 6 bases; nucleotides outside the gene matches: 8. The CDR3 runs to 15 residues. Germline V gene sequence: CDR1 MNHNS, CDR2 SASEGT. CDR3 in amino acids: CASSDQPSGINEQFF. The CDR3 region has the DNA TGTGCCAGCAGTGATCAGCCTAGCGGAATCAATGAGCAGTTCTTC.

The chain carries TRBV28 and TRBJ2-2; 12 bases fit TRBD1. V trimming: 3 bases; J trimming: 2 bases; junction bases outside the gene matches: 4. The CDR3 consists of 17 residues. Germline values: CDR1 MDHEN, CDR2 SYDVKM. The CDR3 here is CASSLGQGARNTGELFF. The CDR3 DNA is TGTGCCAGCAGTTTGGGACAGGGGGCACGCAACACCGGGGAGCTGTTTTTT.

This chain links TRBV7-6 with TRBJ2-5; 12 bases fit TRBD2. The CDR3 covers 16 residues. Germline-derived CDR1 and CDR2 are SGHVS and FNYEAQ. With V trimmed by 6 bases and J by 5 bases, 10 bases remained unmatched. The CDR3 here is CASRALAGGPGETQYF. For the CDR3, the DNA is TGTGCCAGCAGGGCCCTAGCGGGGGGGCCAGGGGAGACCCAGTACTTC.

The CDR3 is CASGDLGNEQFF. In DNA form, the CDR3 reads TGTGCCAGCGGGGACCTCGGGAATGAGCAGTTCTTC. The chain links TRBV7-3 to TRBJ2-1; D possibly uses TRBD1 or TRBD2 (5 bases each). V lost 8 bases and J 7 bases, leaving 12 bases between the germline ends. Germline V gene lookup returns CDR1 SGHTA and CDR2 FQGTGA. The CDR3 has 12 residues.

The rearrangement uses TRBV4-1 and TRBJ2-2; 7 bases line up with TRBD1. J gave up 7 bases and V 1 base, and 6 bases lay outside the gene matches. Germline CDR1 and CDR2: MGHRA and YSYEKL. The CDR3 is made up of 15 amino acids. The CDR3 is CASSQGYRGRGELFF. The DNA for the CDR3 is TGCGCCAGCAGCCAAGGATACAGGGGACGCGGGGAGCTGTTTTTT.

The chain carries TRBV27 and TRBJ2-7; D gene unclear. Germline CDR1 is MNHEY and CDR2 is SMNVEV (reference sequence). The CDR3 extends over 14 amino acids. Trimming stripped 3 bases from V and 5 bases from J, with 14 bases between. CDR3 region: CASSFPDPPNEQYF. CDR3 sequence (DNA): TGTGCCAGCAGTTTCCCGGACCCACCCAACGAGCAGTACTTC.

The J gene is TRBJ2-5, the V gene TRBV20-1; D is perhaps TRBD1 or TRBD2 (5 bases each). Germline CDR1 is DFQATT and CDR2 is SNEGSKA (reference sequence). The CDR3 covers 11 residues. V lost 4 bases, J lost 6 bases, and 9 bases lay in between. The CDR3 nucleotides are TGCAGTGCTACGGGACCCCAGACCCAGTACTTC. It codes for CSATGPQTQYF.

The chain couples TRBV5-1 to TRBJ1-1, with 8 bases identical to TRBD1. CDR1 SGHRS and CDR2 YFSETQ come from the germline V gene. V lost 0 bases and J lost 10; bases outside the gene matches: 8. The CDR3 runs to 14 residues. CDR3 bases: TGCGCCAGCAGCTTGGGGACAGGGTTAGAAGTAGCTTTCTTT. This gives the protein CASSLGTGLEVAFF.

This sequence joins TRBV28 and TRBJ2-7; D not resolved. The CDR3 covers 11 residues. From germline, CDR1 is MDHEN and CDR2 SYDVKM. V lost 6 bases and J lost 6, with 9 bases in between. CDR3 residues: CASSSILEQYF. In DNA, the CDR3 is TGTGCCAGCAGCTCTATCCTCGAGCAGTACTTC.

The V call is TRBV7-9, the J call TRBJ1-5; D ambiguous. Trimming removed 1 base from V and 6 bases from J, with 7 bases in between. Per germline, CDR1 SEHNR and CDR2 FQNEAQ (reference sequence). This CDR3 has 13 residues. CDR3 sequence (DNA): TGTGCCAGCAGCTTAGAGGTTAGTCAGCCCCAGCATTTT. Protein sequence: CASSLEVSQPQHF.

CDR3 sequence: CASSLGKKETQYF. The CDR3 DNA is TGTGCCAGCAGCTTGGGAAAAAAAGAGACCCAGTACTTC. The V and J genes are TRBV5-8 and TRBJ2-5; D gene uncertain. With 0 bases removed from V and 3 bases from J, the gap between germline ends came to 6 bases. The CDR3 spans 13 residues. The germline gives CDR1 SGHTS, CDR2 YDEGEE.

This chain connects TRBV7-9 to TRBJ2-5; D remains unclear. The CDR3 is 12 residues long. CDR1 and CDR2 (germline): SEHNR, FQNEAQ (reference sequence). V lost 1 base and J 2 bases, leaving 2 bases between the germline ends. The CDR3, as DNA: TGTGCCAGCAGCTTAGGGCAAGAGACCCAGTACTTC. Protein sequence: CASSLGQETQYF.

The chain employs TRBV28 and TRBJ2-3, with TRBD2 matching 12 bases. Germline trimming cut 5 bases from V and 5 bases from J; bases unmatched to any gene: 5. Germline CDR1 and CDR2: MDHEN and SYDVKM. The CDR3 has 15 amino acids. DNA for the CDR3: TGTGCCAGCAGTCGACGGGGACTAGCGGGAGATACGCAGTATTTT. It codes for CASSRRGLAGDTQYF.

The chain links TRBV13 to TRBJ1-2, with a possible D match to TRBD1 (6 bases). CDR1 and CDR2 from the germline V gene are PRHDT and FYEKMQ (reference sequence). The CDR3 consists of 13 residues. Trimming removed 5 bases from V and 8 bases from J, with 15 bases in between. CDR3 sequence: CASSNYPGGGYTF. The CDR3 nucleotides read TGTGCCAGCAGCAATTACCCCGGGGGCGGCTACACCTTC.

This chain connects TRBV7-2 to TRBJ2-1; no definite D call. V was cut by 3 bases and J by 14 bases, with 14 bases left in between. CDR3 length equals 12 residues. Germline CDR1 is SGHTA and CDR2 is FQGNSA. This CDR3 is CASSFLGLEEFF. The CDR3 bases are TGTGCCAGCAGCTTCTTAGGGCTAGAAGAGTTCTTC.

This chain uses TRBV10-3 with TRBJ2-3, with 7 bases matching TRBD1. Germline CDR1 and CDR2: ENHRY and SYGVKD. This CDR3 has 16 residues. V lost 6 bases and J lost 3; bases outside the gene matches: 12. The CDR3 region has the DNA TGTGCCATCAGGAGAGGCGCAGGGGGTCTGACAGATACGCAGTATTTT. It yields the protein CAIRRGAGGLTDTQYF.

This clone was seen at least ten times. The gene calls are TRBV28 and TRBJ1-6, with 8 bases lining up with TRBD1. The CDR3 length is 17 residues. Looked up from germline, CDR1 is MDHEN and CDR2 is SYDVKM. Trimming cost V 2 bases and J 13 bases; bases outside gene matches: 16. This chain's CDR3 is CASSLGGQGSYNWPLHF. The CDR3 nucleotides read TGTGCCAGCAGTTTAGGCGGACAGGGTAGTTATAATTGGCCCCTCCACTTT.

The chain combines TRBV11-2 with TRBJ2-3; D may be TRBD1 (5 bases). Trimming left V 3 bases short and J 5 bases short, with 12 bases between. From germline, CDR1 is SGHAT and CDR2 FQNNGV. This CDR3 has 14 amino acids. The CDR3 DNA reads as TGTGCCAGCAGCTTCAGTGGGGCTGAAGATACGCAGTATTTT. It encodes CASSFSGAEDTQYF.

Only a few counts were recorded for this clone. This same CDR3 is encoded by further DNA sequences in the sample. The CDR3 nucleotides are TGTGCCAGCAGCCAAGAGGACCGCTCTGGAAACACCATATATTTT. It translates to CASSQEDRSGNTIYF. This chain links TRBV4-2 with TRBJ1-3; D not certain. V was trimmed by 0 bases and J by 0 bases, leaving 6 bases between them. CDR1 and CDR2 (germline): LGHNA, YNFKEQ. The CDR3 contains 15 residues.